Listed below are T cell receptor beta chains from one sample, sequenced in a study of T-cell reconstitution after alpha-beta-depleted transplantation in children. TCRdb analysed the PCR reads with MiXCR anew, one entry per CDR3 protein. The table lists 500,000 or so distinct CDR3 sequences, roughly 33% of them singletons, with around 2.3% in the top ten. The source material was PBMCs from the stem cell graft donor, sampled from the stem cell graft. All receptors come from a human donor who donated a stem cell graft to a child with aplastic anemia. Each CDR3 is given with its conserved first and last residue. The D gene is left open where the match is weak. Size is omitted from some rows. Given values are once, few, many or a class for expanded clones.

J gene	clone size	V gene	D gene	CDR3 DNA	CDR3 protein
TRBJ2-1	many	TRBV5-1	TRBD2	TGCGCCAGCAGCGGCGGCCTTCGAACTAGCGATGAGCAGTTCTTC	CASSGGLRTSDEQFF
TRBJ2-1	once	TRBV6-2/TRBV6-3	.	TGTGCCAGCGCGGAGGGCCCATTCTCCTACAATGAGCAGTTCTTC	CASAEGPFSYNEQFF
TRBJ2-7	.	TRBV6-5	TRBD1	TGTGCCAGCAGTAAGGGGGCCCACGAGCAGTACTTC	CASSKGAHEQYF
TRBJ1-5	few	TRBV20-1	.	TGCAGTGCAAAGTACTCCCAGGATAGCAATCAGCCCCAGCATTTT	CSAKYSQDSNQPQHF
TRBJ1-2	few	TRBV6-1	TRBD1	TGTGCCAGCCGACCAGCGACAGGGAACTATGGCTACACCTTC	CASRPATGNYGYTF
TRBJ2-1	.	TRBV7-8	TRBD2	TGTGCCAGCAGCCCCTTAGGGGCGGGAGGCCACAATGAGCAGTTCTTC	CASSPLGAGGHNEQFF
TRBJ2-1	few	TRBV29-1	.	TGCAGCGTTGAGTGGGGGAGTGGTATGTCCTACAATGAGCAGTTCTTC	CSVEWGSGMSYNEQFF
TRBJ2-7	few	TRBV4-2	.	TGTGCCAGCAGCCAATTCCCCGGGCCCAGCCGAGACGAGCAGTACTTC	CASSQFPGPSRDEQYF
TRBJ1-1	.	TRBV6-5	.	TGTGCCAGCAGTTACCGGGGCGGCGCCACTGAAGCTTTCTTT	CASSYRGGATEAFF
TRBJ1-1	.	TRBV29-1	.	TGCAGCGCCCGGACAGACGCGAACACTGAAGCTTTCTTT	CSARTDANTEAFF
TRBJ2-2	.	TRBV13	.	TGTGCCAGCAGCTCATCTAGCGCGAACACCGGGGAGCTGTTTTTT	CASSSSSANTGELFF
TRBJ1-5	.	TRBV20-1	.	TGCAGTGCTAGAGATCCCTTCGGAGGACAGAGCAATCAGCCCCAGCATTTT	CSARDPFGGQSNQPQHF
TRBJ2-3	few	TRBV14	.	TGTGCCAGCAGCCAAGTTATTACAGATACGCAGTATTTT	CASSQVITDTQYF
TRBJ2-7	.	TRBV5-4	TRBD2	TGTGCCAGCAGCTACGGAGGGGGGACTAGCGCCTACGAGCAGTACTTC	CASSYGGGTSAYEQYF
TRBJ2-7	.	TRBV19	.	TGTGCCAGTAGTATACGGGCGACCTACGAGCAGTACTTC	CASSIRATYEQYF
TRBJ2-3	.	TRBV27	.	TGTGCCAGCAGTTGGAAGGGGGCAGATACGCAGTATTTT	CASSWKGADTQYF
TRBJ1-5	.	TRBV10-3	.	TGTGCCATCAGTGGCAGGGAAAGCAATCAGCCCCAGCATTTT	CAISGRESNQPQHF
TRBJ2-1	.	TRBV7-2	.	TGTGCCAGCAGCTTACAAAAGGGATTCGACAATGAGCAGTTCTTC	CASSLQKGFDNEQFF
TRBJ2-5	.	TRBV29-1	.	TGCAGCGTTAGGACAGCTAAAGAGACCCAGTACTTC	CSVRTAKETQYF
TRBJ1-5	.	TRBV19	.	TGTGCCAGTAGTAGTTCCCCGGGACACAGAACTTGGGTAGGTCAGCCCCAGCATTTT	CASSSSPGHRTWVGQPQHF
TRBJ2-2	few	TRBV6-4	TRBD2	TGTGCCAGCAGTCCTGGACTAGCGGGAGTTCCCGCCAACACCGGGGAGCTGTTTTTT	CASSPGLAGVPANTGELFF
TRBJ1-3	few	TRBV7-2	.	TGTGCCAGCAGCTTCGACACAGCCGAAAACACCATATATTTT	CASSFDTAENTIYF
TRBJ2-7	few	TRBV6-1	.	TGTGCCAGCAGGAGGGTCCCAGGGGACGTTTACGAGCAGTACTTC	CASRRVPGDVYEQYF
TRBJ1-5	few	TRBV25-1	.	TGTGCCAGCAGTGGCTACGGGGGAAATCAGCCCCAGCATTTT	CASSGYGGNQPQHF
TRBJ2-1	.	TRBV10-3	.	TGTGCCATCAGTGACTTGATGCGGAGCTCCTACAATGAGCAGTTCTTC	CAISDLMRSSYNEQFF
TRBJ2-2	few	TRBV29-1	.	TGCAGCGTTGTAGGGGTGACCACCGGGGAGCTGTTTTTT	CSVVGVTTGELFF
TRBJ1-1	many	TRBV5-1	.	TGTGCCAGCAGTTTACAGGGAATGAACACTGAAGCTTTCTTT	CASSLQGMNTEAFF
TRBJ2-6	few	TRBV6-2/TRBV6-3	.	TGTGCCAGCAGTTACGGGGTTGGGGCCAACGTCCTGACTTTC	CASSYGVGANVLTF
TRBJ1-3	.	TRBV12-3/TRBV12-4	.	TGTGCCAGCAACCGGGACTCTGGAAACACCATATATTTT	CASNRDSGNTIYF
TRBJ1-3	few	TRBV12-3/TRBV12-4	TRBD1	TGTGCCAGCAGCCCCGGACAGGACTCTGGAAACACCATATATTTT	CASSPGQDSGNTIYF
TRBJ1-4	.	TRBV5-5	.	TGTGCCAGCAGCTTTGGGGGCGGGCGGACTAATGAAAAACTGTTTTTT	CASSFGGGRTNEKLFF
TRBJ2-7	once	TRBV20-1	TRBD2	TGCAGTGCTCGTCGGACTAGCGGGAGGGCCTACGAGCAGTACTTC	CSARRTSGRAYEQYF
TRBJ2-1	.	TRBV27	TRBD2	TGTGCCAGCAGTTTATCGACTAGCGGGACGATCTACAATGAGCAGTTCTTC	CASSLSTSGTIYNEQFF
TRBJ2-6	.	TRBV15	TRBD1	TGTGCCACCGGGGACAGGACCGGGGCCAACGTCCTGACTTTC	CATGDRTGANVLTF
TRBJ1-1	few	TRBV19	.	TGTGCCGGAGTAGGAGAGGGCGCTGAAGCTTTCTTT	CAGVGEGAEAFF